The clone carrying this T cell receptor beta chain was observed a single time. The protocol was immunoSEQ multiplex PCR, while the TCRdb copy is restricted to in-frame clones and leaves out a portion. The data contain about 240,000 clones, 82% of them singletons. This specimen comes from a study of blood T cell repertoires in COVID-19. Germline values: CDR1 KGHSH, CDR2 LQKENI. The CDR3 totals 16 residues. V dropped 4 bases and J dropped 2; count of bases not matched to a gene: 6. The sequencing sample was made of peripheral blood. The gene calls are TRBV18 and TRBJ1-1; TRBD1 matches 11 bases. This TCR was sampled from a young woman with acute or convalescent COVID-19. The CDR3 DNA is TGTGCCAGCTCACAAGGACAGGGGGCACCTAACACTGAAGCTTTCTTT. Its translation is CASSQGQGAPNTEAFF.